This entry describes one T cell receptor (beta chain). It lacks a known antigen. No clone much larger than this one lies a single base away; base qualities are absent. This specimen comes from a study of CD8+ T cells in alopecia areata (dated by TCRdb to the late 2010s). Context from the whole study: Treated patients were enrolled in an open-label pilot trial of oral tofacitinib, 5 to 10 mg twice daily, for moderate-to-severe alopecia areata. RNA was extracted with the PAXgene miRNA kit for fixed scalp, the miRNeasy kit for PBMCs, and the RNeasy kit for mouse skin. TCRbeta CDR3 regions were amplified by immunoSEQ multiplex PCR with 35 Vbeta forward and 13 Jbeta reverse primers. In both human patients and the C3H/HeJ mouse model, the study applied high-throughput TCRbeta sequencing to look at T cell clonal expansion in alopecia areata. Patients on tofacitinib were biopsied at baseline and after 4 and 24 weeks of treatment, and several of the patients also had a later scalp biopsy. Clonality in the scalp was compared among normal scalp (n=4), patchy alopecia areata scalp (n=8), and alopecia totalis/universalis scalp (n=8). Disease severity in treated patients was measured with the SALT score, which quantifies the percentage of affected scalp surface area. Patients stayed on tofacitinib for 6 to 18 months and then had 6 months of follow-up off drug so that delayed response and recurrence could be assessed. In humans, TCRbeta sequencing was performed on scalp tissue and on sorted CD4+ and CD8+ peripheral blood T cells from healthy controls and from patients with patchy or totalis/universalis alopecia areata. Study-wide findings and limitations: The treated cohort was small, with a single nonresponder, so links between baseline CD8+ expansion and response need larger studies. Unlike mouse skin, where gammadelta T cells dominate, normal human skin contains resident alphabeta T cells that get sequenced too, which complicates analysis of the scalp TCR repertoire. Lesional scalp, especially in alopecia totalis/universalis, showed higher clonality and more expanded CD8+ clones than normal scalp, suggesting antigenic drive. Compared with mice, TCR sequences shared between patients were less clear, possibly partly because of HLA diversity across the patient population. Scalp clonality and the number of expanded CD8+ clones among the top 100 scalp clones were significantly decreased by tofacitinib. During tofacitinib treatment, many expanded lesional clones remained in scalp and blood, and this persistence may partly explain relapse after treatment is stopped.

Libraries came from the immunoSEQ multiplex PCR assay. RNA was extracted from all samples and reverse transcribed into cDNA, which served as template for TCR sequencing. First-strand cDNA was synthesized with SuperScript III using a 2:1 mix of oligo-dT and random hexamers. Amplification bias was assessed with a synthetic immune receptor repertoire, and residual bias was removed computationally. The authors' analysis ran thus. After raw reads were preprocessed to remove errors, the CDR3 was defined following IMGT conventions as running from the conserved cysteine to phenylalanine. To get clonality, Shannon entropy was normalized by log2 of the number of productive unique TCRs and the result was subtracted from 1. Scalp TCRbeta sequences were cross-referenced with sorted blood CD4 and CD8 repertoires so that the CD4 or CD8 identity of scalp clones could be inferred. TCRdb's version of the immuneACCESS table is confined to in-frame rearrangements and falls short of the full clone set. An unresolved V gene accounts for under half of the shortfall where checked; the remainder is of unknown origin. The V and J calls and clone size come from that table; D and trimming were worked out from the DNA. This sample is represented by around 270,000 clones; 55% to 70% of them were singletons. About 1.8% of the sample is held by the ten biggest clonotypes.

Germline trimming amounts to 7 bases on V and 7 bases on J, with 10 as the count of junction bases outside the gene matches. Taken from cysteine to phenylalanine, the CDR3 has 13 residues. The entry retains the CDR3 DNA only, 39 bases that are in frame from base 1. The germline V gene supplies CDR1 MNHEY and CDR2 SVGAGI. The sample's time point label, decoded: about 25 weeks on oral tofacitinib. The sample's treatment or condition label, decoded: oral pan-JAK inhibitor, 5-10 mg twice daily. Lesional scalp punch biopsies and peripheral blood were obtained from alopecia areata patients. PBMCs were separated by density centrifugation and stained for CD3, CD4 and CD8, after which CD4+ and CD8+ T cells were sorted on a FACSAria.

The sequencing here drew on CD4+ T cells sorted from blood, taken at week 24, from a patient treated with tofacitinib. This chain joins TRBV6-5 to TRBJ2-7; TRBD1 matches 7 bases in the middle. The clonotype was recovered from a human donor with alopecia areata. At the DNA level, the sequence is TGTGCCAGCACGAGACAGGGATTGGGTGAGCAGTACTTC. The translation is CASTRQGLGEQYF.